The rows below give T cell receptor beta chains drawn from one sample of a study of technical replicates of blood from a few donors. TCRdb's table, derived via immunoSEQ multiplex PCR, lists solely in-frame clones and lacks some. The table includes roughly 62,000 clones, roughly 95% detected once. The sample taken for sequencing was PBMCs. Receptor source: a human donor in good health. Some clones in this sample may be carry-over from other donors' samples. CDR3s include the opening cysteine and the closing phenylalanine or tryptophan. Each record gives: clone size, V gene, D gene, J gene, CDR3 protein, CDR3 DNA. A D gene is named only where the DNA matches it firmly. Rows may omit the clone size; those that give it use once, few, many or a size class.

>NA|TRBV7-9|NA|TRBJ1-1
CASSLLTAVGTEAFF
TGTGCCAGCAGCTTATTAACAGCAGTTGGCACTGAAGCTTTCTTT
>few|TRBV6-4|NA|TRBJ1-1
CASSPGVNTEAFF
TGTGCCAGCAGTCCAGGGGTGAACACTGAAGCTTTCTTT
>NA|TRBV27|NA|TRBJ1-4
CASSPRQNEKLFF
TGTGCCAGCAGTCCGAGACAGAATGAAAAACTGTTTTTT
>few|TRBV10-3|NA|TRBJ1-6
CAINREGVGSPLHF
TGTGCCATTAACCGGGAAGGCGTGGGTTCACCCCTCCACTTT
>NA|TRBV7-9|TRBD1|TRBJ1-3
CASSLGQGTARGNTIYF
TGTGCCAGCAGCTTAGGTCAGGGGACAGCTCGTGGAAACACCATATATTTT
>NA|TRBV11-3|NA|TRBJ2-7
CASSFPGSTQYEQYF
TGTGCCAGCAGCTTTCCGGGGAGCACCCAGTACGAGCAGTACTTC
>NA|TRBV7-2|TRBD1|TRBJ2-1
CASSLYAGTGSLNEQFF
TGTGCCAGCAGTCTCTACGCCGGGACAGGGAGTTTGAATGAGCAGTTCTTC
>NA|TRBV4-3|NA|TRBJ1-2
CASSQDLGRGAPGGYTF
TGCGCCAGCAGCCAGGACTTGGGCCGGGGAGCGCCGGGTGGCTACACCTTC
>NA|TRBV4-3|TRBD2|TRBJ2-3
CASSSLAGGTDTQYF
TGCGCCAGCAGCTCCCTAGCGGGGGGCACAGATACGCAGTATTTT
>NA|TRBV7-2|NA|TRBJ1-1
CASSLGQNTEAFF
TGTGCCAGCAGCCTCGGACAGAACACTGAAGCTTTCTTT
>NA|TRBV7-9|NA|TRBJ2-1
CASSFFLDNEQFF
TGTGCCAGCAGCTTTTTTCTTGACAATGAGCAGTTCTTC
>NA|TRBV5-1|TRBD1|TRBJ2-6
CASSAGTGSPSGANVLTF
TGCGCCAGCAGCGCCGGGACAGGGTCTCCTTCTGGGGCCAACGTCCTGACTTTC
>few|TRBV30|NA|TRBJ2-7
CAWSPLGPGEQYF
TGTGCCTGGAGCCCCCTTGGGCCGGGGGAGCAGTACTTC
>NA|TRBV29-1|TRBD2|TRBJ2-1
CSDSGGNEQFF
TGCAGCGACTCGGGGGGCAATGAGCAGTTCTTC
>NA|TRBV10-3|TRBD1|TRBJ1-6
CAISEAGTGNSPLHF
TGTGCCATCAGTGAGGCCGGGACAGGGAATTCACCCCTCCACTTT
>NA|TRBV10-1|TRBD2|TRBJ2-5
CASSEYQGRRGGETQYF
TGCGCCAGCAGTGAGTACCAGGGTCGGCGGGGGGGAGAGACCCAGTACTTC
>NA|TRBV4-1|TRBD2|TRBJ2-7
CASSQLAGWNEQYF
TGCGCCAGCAGCCAGCTAGCGGGATGGAACGAGCAGTACTTC
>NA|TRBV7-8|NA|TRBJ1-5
CASSLGREHPQHF
TGTGCCAGCAGCTTAGGCAGGGAACACCCCCAGCATTTT
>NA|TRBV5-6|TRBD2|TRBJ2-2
CASSLPGLAGENTGELFF
TGTGCCAGCAGCTTACCGGGACTAGCGGGAGAGAACACCGGGGAGCTGTTTTTT
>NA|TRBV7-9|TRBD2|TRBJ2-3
CASSPSGATSGGFADTQYF
TGTGCCAGCAGCCCTAGCGGGGCGACTAGCGGGGGGTTCGCAGATACGCAGTATTTT
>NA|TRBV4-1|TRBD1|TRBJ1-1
CASSSAGGVGTEAFF
TGCGCCAGCAGCTCTGCAGGGGGTGTCGGCACTGAAGCTTTCTTT
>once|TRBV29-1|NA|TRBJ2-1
CGLRASSDEQFF
TGCGGACTAAGGGCTAGCTCGGATGAGCAGTTCTTC
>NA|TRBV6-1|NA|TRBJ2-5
CASSEGSLAGTETQYF
TGTGCCAGCAGTGAAGGAAGTCTCGCGGGGACAGAGACCCAGTACTTC
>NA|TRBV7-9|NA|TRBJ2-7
CASSLVLPGLYEQYF
TGTGCCAGCAGCTTAGTTCTGCCAGGACTCTACGAGCAGTACTTC
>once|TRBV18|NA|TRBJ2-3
CASSATGTSYF
TGTGCCAGCTCAGCTACCGGGACTTCCTATTTT
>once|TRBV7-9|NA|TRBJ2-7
CASSLARYEQYF
TGTGCCAGCAGCTTAGCGCGTTACGAGCAGTACTTC
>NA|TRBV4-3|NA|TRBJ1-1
CASSLAGAGQGAFF
TGCGCCAGCAGCCTGGCCGGAGCTGGCCAGGGGGCTTTCTTT
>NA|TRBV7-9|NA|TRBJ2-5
CASSEKVGGQTQYF
TGTGCCAGCAGCGAGAAGGTGGGGGGACAGACCCAGTACTTC
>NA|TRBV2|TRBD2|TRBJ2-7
CASSPATSGRGPHYEQYF
TGTGCCAGCAGTCCTGCGACTAGCGGGAGGGGACCCCACTACGAGCAGTACTTC
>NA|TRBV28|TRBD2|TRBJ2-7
CAITSGGLSYEQYF
TGTGCCATAACTAGCGGGGGGCTTAGCTACGAGCAGTACTTC
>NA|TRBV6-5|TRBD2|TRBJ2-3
CASSPEITSATQYF
TGTGCCAGCAGCCCTGAGATTACTAGCGCAACGCAGTATTTT
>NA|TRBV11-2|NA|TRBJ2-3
CASSWRDPPTDTQYF
TGTGCCAGCAGCTGGCGGGACCCCCCCACAGATACGCAGTATTTT
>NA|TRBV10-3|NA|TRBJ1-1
CAISDWLMNTEAFF
TGTGCCATCAGTGACTGGCTGATGAACACTGAAGCTTTCTTT
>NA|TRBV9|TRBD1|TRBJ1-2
CASSKGQLPGGYTF
TGTGCCAGCAGCAAGGGACAGCTGCCGGGGGGCTACACCTTC
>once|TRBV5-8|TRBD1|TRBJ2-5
CASSLGTWTGGAETQYF
TGTGCCAGCAGCCTAGGGACCTGGACAGGGGGCGCGGAGACCCAGTACTTC
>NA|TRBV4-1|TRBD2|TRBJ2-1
CASSQDQGLAGGNNEQFF
TGCGCCAGCAGCCAAGATCAGGGTCTAGCGGGGGGAAACAATGAGCAGTTCTTC
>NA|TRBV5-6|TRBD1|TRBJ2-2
CASSLGRDRVNTGELFF
TGTGCCAGCAGCTTGGGACGGGACAGGGTGAACACCGGGGAGCTGTTTTTT
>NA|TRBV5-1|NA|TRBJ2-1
CASSLESSYNEQFF
TGCGCCAGCAGCTTGGAGAGCTCCTACAATGAGCAGTTCTTC
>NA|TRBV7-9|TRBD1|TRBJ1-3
CASSPDGQGRNTIYF
TGTGCCAGCAGCCCGGACGGACAGGGACGGAACACCATATATTTT
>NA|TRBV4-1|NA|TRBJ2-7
CASSQNTPGTIYYEQYF
TGCGCCAGCAGCCAAAATACCCCCGGGACAATATACTACGAGCAGTACTTC